Listed below are T cell receptor beta chains from one sample, sequenced in a study of OX40 agonist ivuxolimab in advanced cancers. Only in-frame clones appear in the TCRdb table, and some are missing; sequencing was by immunoSEQ multiplex PCR. Here the sample spans around 100,000 clones, 80% to 90% being singletons. Here the sequenced sample was CD4+ or CD8+ T cells sorted from blood, taken in a trial of the OX40 agonist ivuxolimab. The receptors shown here come from an adult with an advanced solid tumor such as melanoma, head and neck, liver or kidney cancer. The CDR3 runs from the conserved cysteine through the conserved F or W. D genes are given only for firm matches. The size entry is marked missing in some rows and otherwise reads once, few, many or a size class.

clone size	V gene	D gene	J gene	CDR3 length	CDR3 protein	CDR3 DNA
.	TRBV5-1	.	TRBJ1-2	15	CASSYGTEANYGYTF	TGCGCCAGCAGTTATGGGACGGAAGCTAACTATGGCTACACCTTC
.	TRBV7-3	.	TRBJ2-1	14	CASSLPGSYNEQFF	TGTGCCAGCAGCTTACCTGGGTCCTACAATGAGCAGTTCTTC
.	TRBV14	.	TRBJ1-4	15	CASSLNAGTNEKLFF	TGTGCCAGCAGCCTAAACGCGGGGACTAATGAAAAACTGTTTTTT
.	TRBV6-1	TRBD1	TRBJ2-2	15	CASRKDRVNTGELFF	TGTGCCAGCAGGAAGGACAGGGTTAACACCGGGGAGCTGTTTTTT
.	TRBV5-4	TRBD1	TRBJ1-4	17	CASSSRDRGATNEKLFF	TGTGCCAGCAGCTCCCGGGACAGGGGAGCAACTAATGAAAAACTGTTTTTT
few	TRBV29-1	.	TRBJ1-5	12	CSVEELGQPQHF	TGCAGCGTTGAAGAATTGGGACAGCCCCAGCATTTT
few	TRBV28	.	TRBJ2-7	12	CASTGLPYEQYF	TGTGCCAGCACTGGCCTCCCCTACGAGCAGTACTTC
.	TRBV27	TRBD1	TRBJ1-3	15	CASRLGTGRGNTIYF	TGTGCCAGCAGACTTGGGACAGGGAGAGGAAACACCATATATTTT
few	TRBV30	.	TRBJ1-5	14	CAWSVTAGNQPQHF	TGTGCCTGGAGTGTAACAGCGGGCAATCAGCCCCAGCATTTT
.	TRBV28	TRBD2	TRBJ2-7	14	CASRIAGGPYEQYF	TGTGCCAGCAGAATAGCGGGAGGGCCCTACGAGCAGTACTTC
.	TRBV5-1	.	TRBJ1-2	12	CASSFQGYGYTF	TGCGCCAGCAGCTTTCAAGGGTATGGCTACACCTTC
.	TRBV7-3	.	TRBJ1-1	14	CASSLTPGLNEAFF	TGTGCCAGCAGCTTAACGCCAGGGCTGAATGAAGCTTTCTTT
.	TRBV10-3	.	TRBJ2-1	17	CAISPYSTAFSYNEQFF	TGTGCCATCAGTCCGTACTCGACAGCCTTCTCCTACAATGAGCAGTTCTTC
.	TRBV11-3	TRBD2	TRBJ2-3	16	CASSDVAGRATDTQYF	TGTGCCAGCAGCGACGTAGCGGGGAGGGCTACAGATACGCAGTATTTT
.	TRBV7-3	.	TRBJ1-5	13	CASSSQGNQPQHF	TGTGCCAGCAGTTCTCAGGGTAACCAGCCCCAGCATTTT
.	TRBV5-1	TRBD2	TRBJ2-7	18	CASSLALAGGPSSYEQYF	TGCGCCAGCAGCTTGGCCTTAGCGGGAGGGCCATCATCCTACGAGCAGTACTTC
.	TRBV6-5	TRBD1	TRBJ2-1	14	CATSGTGDYNEQFF	TGTGCCACCTCCGGGACAGGGGATTACAATGAGCAGTTCTTC
.	TRBV14	.	TRBJ2-2	13	CASSQMVTGELFF	TGTGCCAGCAGCCAGATGGTGACCGGGGAGCTGTTTTTT
few	TRBV5-1	.	TRBJ1-2	15	CASRPGGAPNYGYTF	TGCGCCAGCAGGCCCGGGGGGGCTCCTAACTATGGCTACACCTTC
.	TRBV7-2	TRBD1	TRBJ1-3	15	CASSLTGTDTNTIYF	TGTGCCAGCAGCTTAACCGGGACAGACACCAACACCATATATTTT
.	TRBV27	.	TRBJ1-6	19	CASSSPAGVVSSYNSPLHF	TGTGCCAGCAGTTCCCCCGCGGGAGTGGTGAGCTCCTATAATTCACCCCTCCACTTT
.	TRBV6-8	.	TRBJ1-4	22	CASSYPYLTGDLQTSTFEKLFF	TGTGCCAGCAGTTACCCCTACTTGACGGGGGACCTGCAGACCTCGACCTTTGAAAAACTGTTTTTT
.	TRBV9	.	TRBJ2-2	16	CASSIDTGANTGELFF	TGTGCCAGCAGCATCGATACGGGGGCGAACACCGGGGAGCTGTTTTTT
few	TRBV7-3	.	TRBJ1-1	13	CASSEAIDTEAFF	TGTGCCAGCAGCGAGGCCATTGACACTGAAGCTTTCTTT
few	TRBV2	.	TRBJ1-1	13	CASTSTENTEAFF	TGTGCCAGCACTTCGACAGAGAACACTGAAGCTTTCTTT
.	TRBV7-9	TRBD2	TRBJ2-1	16	CASSLVVGTSGMEQFF	TGTGCCAGCAGCTTAGTAGTAGGGACTAGCGGGATGGAGCAGTTCTTC
.	TRBV5-1	TRBD1	TRBJ2-7	15	CASSQSQGAAREQYF	TGCGCCAGCAGCCAATCACAGGGGGCCGCACGCGAGCAGTACTTC
.	TRBV6-1	TRBD1	TRBJ2-1	15	CASSGRDRGYNEQFF	TGTGCCAGCAGTGGACGGGACAGGGGCTACAATGAGCAGTTCTTC
.	TRBV7-2	.	TRBJ1-5	16	CASSSGAGANNQPQHF	TGTGCCAGCAGCTCGGGGGCAGGGGCGAACAATCAGCCCCAGCATTTT
.	TRBV18	TRBD1	TRBJ1-1	14	CASSTGEMNTEAFF	TGTGCCAGCTCGACAGGGGAAATGAACACTGAAGCTTTCTTT
.	TRBV7-8	.	TRBJ2-2	14	CASSWDSSAGELFF	TGTGCCAGCAGCTGGGACTCTTCGGCCGGGGAGCTGTTTTTT
.	TRBV4-2	TRBD2	TRBJ2-7	18	CASSQDSGLAENPYEQYF	TGTGCCAGCAGCCAAGATTCGGGACTAGCGGAGAATCCCTACGAGCAGTACTTC
.	TRBV7-9	.	TRBJ2-7	14	CASSSNGSPYEQYF	TGTGCCAGCAGCTCGAATGGGAGTCCCTACGAGCAGTACTTC
.	TRBV5-8	TRBD1	TRBJ1-2	15	CASSLPGQGARSYTF	TGTGCCAGCAGCCTACCGGGACAGGGGGCTCGGAGCTACACCTTC
.	TRBV5-4	.	TRBJ1-1	14	CASSLDANGGEAFF	TGTGCCAGCAGCTTGGATGCTAATGGGGGAGAAGCTTTCTTT
.	TRBV7-7	.	TRBJ1-1	13	CASSQGLETEAFF	TGTGCTAGCAGCCAGGGGTTGGAAACTGAAGCTTTCTTT
once	TRBV20-1	.	TRBJ1-2	11	CSARDRWGYTF	TGCAGTGCTAGAGATCGATGGGGCTACACCTTC
.	TRBV7-9	.	TRBJ2-3	15	CASSLEGFGTDTQYF	TGTGCCAGCAGCTTAGAAGGGTTTGGCACAGATACGCAGTATTTT
few	TRBV18	.	TRBJ2-7	15	CASSASGPPGSEQYF	TGTGCCAGCTCAGCGTCGGGACCTCCGGGCTCCGAGCAGTACTTC
once	TRBV5-1	TRBD1	TRBJ1-2	20	CASSLAIDRDRGTLGGGYTF	TGCGCCAGCAGCTTGGCCATCGACCGGGACAGGGGCACCCTTGGTGGTGGCTACACCTTC
.	TRBV2	TRBD2	TRBJ2-5	14	CASTLSGAQETQYF	TGTGCCAGCACTCTAAGCGGGGCTCAAGAGACCCAGTACTTC
.	TRBV27	TRBD2	TRBJ2-1	16	CASSPTPSGGYNEQFF	TGTGCCAGCAGCCCAACCCCTAGCGGGGGGTACAATGAGCAGTTCTTC